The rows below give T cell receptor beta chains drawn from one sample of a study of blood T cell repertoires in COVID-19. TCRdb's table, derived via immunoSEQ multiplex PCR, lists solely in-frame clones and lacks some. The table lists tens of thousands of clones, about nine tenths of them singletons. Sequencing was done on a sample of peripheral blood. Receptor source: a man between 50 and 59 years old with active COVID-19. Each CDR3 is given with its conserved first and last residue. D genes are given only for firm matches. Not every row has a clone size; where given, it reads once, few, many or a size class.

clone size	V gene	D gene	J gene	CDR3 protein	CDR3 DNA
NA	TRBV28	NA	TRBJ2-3	CASSQTSIADTQYF	TGTGCCAGCAGCCAAACTAGCATCGCAGATACGCAGTATTTT
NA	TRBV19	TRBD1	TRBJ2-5	CASSTDRVQETQYF	TGTGCCAGTAGTACGGACAGGGTCCAAGAGACCCAGTACTTC
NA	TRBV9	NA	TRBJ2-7	CASSVDGRVNEQYF	TGTGCCAGCAGCGTAGACGGCAGGGTGAACGAGCAGTACTTC
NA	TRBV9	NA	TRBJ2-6	CASSPPGLLFSGANVLTF	TGTGCCAGCAGCCCCCCAGGGTTACTTTTCTCGGGGGCCAACGTCCTGACTTTC
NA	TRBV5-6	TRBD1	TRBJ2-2	CASSLTLAGGVDGELFF	TGTGCCAGCAGCTTGACCCTTGCAGGGGGCGTTGACGGGGAGCTGTTTTTT
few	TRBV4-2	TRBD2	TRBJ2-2	CASSQDGLAGPTGELFF	TGTGCCAGCAGCCAAGATGGACTAGCGGGACCGACCGGGGAGCTGTTTTTT
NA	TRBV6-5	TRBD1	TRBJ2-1	CASKVQGVNNEQFF	TGTGCCAGCAAAGTACAGGGGGTAAACAATGAGCAGTTCTTC
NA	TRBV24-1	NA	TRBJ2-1	CATSEEVGHEQFF	TGTGCCACCAGTGAGGAAGTTGGGCATGAGCAGTTCTTC
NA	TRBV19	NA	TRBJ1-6	CASRPGLHNSPLHF	TGTGCCAGTAGACCGGGACTCCATAATTCACCCCTCCACTTT
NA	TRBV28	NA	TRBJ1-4	CASSSQGKTNEKLFF	TGTGCCAGCAGTTCTCAGGGAAAAACTAATGAAAAACTGTTTTTT
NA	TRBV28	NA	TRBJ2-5	CASSLWGGTGETQYF	TGTGCCAGCAGTTTATGGGGGGGGACAGGAGAGACCCAGTACTTC
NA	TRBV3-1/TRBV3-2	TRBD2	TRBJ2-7	CASSQRLAGGSEQYF	TGTGCCAGCAGCCAGAGACTAGCGGGGGGGTCCGAGCAGTACTTC
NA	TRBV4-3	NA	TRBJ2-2	CASSQDIGTGELFF	TGCGCCAGCAGCCAAGATATCGGTACCGGGGAGCTGTTTTTT
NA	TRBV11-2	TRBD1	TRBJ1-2	CASSLAGQGRANYGYTF	TGTGCCAGCAGCTTAGCCGGACAGGGGAGGGCTAACTATGGCTACACCTTC
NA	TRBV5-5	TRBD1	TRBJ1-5	CASSLVGQGINQPQHF	TGTGCCAGCAGCTTGGTCGGACAGGGGATCAATCAGCCCCAGCATTTT
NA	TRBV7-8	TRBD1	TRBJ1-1	CASSLAAGGYTEAFF	TGTGCCAGCAGCTTAGCCGCAGGGGGTTACACTGAAGCTTTCTTT
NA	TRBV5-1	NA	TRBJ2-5	CASTTTSGGRETQYF	TGCGCCAGCACCACCACGTCGGGGGGCAGAGAGACCCAGTACTTC
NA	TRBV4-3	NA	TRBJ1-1	CASSHPNRVAEAFF	TGCGCCAGCAGCCACCCGAACAGGGTTGCTGAAGCTTTCTTT
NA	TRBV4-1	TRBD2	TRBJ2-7	CASSRGRLAGGYEQYF	TGCGCCAGCAGCCGGGGACGACTAGCGGGAGGTTACGAGCAGTACTTC
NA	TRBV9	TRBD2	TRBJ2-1	CASSVVGATGGEQFF	TGTGCCAGCAGCGTAGTCGGAGCCACCGGGGGGGAGCAGTTCTTC
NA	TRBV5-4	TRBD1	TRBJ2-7	CASSRPGQGNEQYF	TGTGCCAGCAGCCGCCCGGGACAGGGGAACGAGCAGTACTTC
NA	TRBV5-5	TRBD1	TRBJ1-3	CASSSWTGGRNTIYF	TGTGCCTCAAGCTCGTGGACAGGGGGAAGGAACACCATATATTTT
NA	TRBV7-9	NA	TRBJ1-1	CASSAQIQIEAFF	TGTGCCAGCAGCGCCCAGATCCAGATTGAAGCTTTCTTT
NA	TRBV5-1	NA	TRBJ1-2	CASSLSGEPYGYTF	TGCGCCAGCAGCTTGAGCGGGGAACCGTATGGCTACACCTTC
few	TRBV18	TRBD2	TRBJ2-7	CASSPREGEQYF	TGTGCCAGCTCACCCAGGGAGGGCGAGCAGTACTTC
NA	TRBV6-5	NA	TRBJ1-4	CASSYGTGPLLKLFF	TGTGCCAGCAGTTACGGAACAGGGCCTCTGCTCAAACTGTTTTTT
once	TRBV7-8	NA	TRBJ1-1	CASSLNPPGQNTEAFF	TGTGCCAGCAGCTTAAACCCACCGGGACAGAACACTGAAGCTTTCTTT
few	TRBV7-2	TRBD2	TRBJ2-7	CASSLGLAGYEQYF	TGTGCCAGCAGCTTAGGACTAGCGGGTTACGAGCAGTACTTC
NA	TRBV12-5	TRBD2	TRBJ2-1	CASGLRLAGAYNEQFF	TGTGCTAGTGGTTTGCGCCTAGCGGGGGCCTACAATGAGCAGTTCTTC
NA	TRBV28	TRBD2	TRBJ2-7	CASSGGGDGEQYF	TGTGCCAGCAGTGGGGGAGGGGACGGTGAGCAGTACTTC
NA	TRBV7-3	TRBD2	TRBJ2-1	CASSLRFSSGRRYEQFF	TGTGCCAGCAGCTTAAGGTTTTCTAGCGGGAGGAGATACGAGCAGTTCTTC
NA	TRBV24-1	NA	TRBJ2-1	CATSEPGVTGHYNEQFF	TGTGCCACCAGTGAACCAGGGGTTACGGGACATTACAATGAGCAGTTCTTC
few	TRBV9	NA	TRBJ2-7	CASSWGTGRDSYEQYF	TGTGCCAGCAGCTGGGGAACCGGGCGGGACTCCTACGAGCAGTACTTC
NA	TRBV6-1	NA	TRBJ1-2	CASSERPSEYGYTF	TGTGCCAGCAGTGAAAGACCTAGCGAGTATGGCTACACCTTC
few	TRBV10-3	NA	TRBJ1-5	CAISDNNQPQHF	TGTGCCATCAGTGACAACAATCAGCCCCAGCATTTT
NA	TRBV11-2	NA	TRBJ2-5	CASSLPEGAHQETQYF	TGTGCCAGCAGCTTACCGGAGGGGGCCCACCAAGAGACCCAGTACTTC
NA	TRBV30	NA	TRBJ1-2	CAWSGRVRVGYGYTF	TGTGCCTGGAGTGGAAGGGTGAGGGTGGGCTATGGCTACACCTTC
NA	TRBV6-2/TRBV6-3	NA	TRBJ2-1	CASSYKSGSLGGEQFF	TGTGCCAGCAGTTATAAGTCCGGGAGCCTAGGCGGTGAGCAGTTCTTC
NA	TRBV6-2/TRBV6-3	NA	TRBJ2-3	CASSSRGWTDTQYF	TGTGCCAGCAGTTCCAGGGGTTGGACAGATACGCAGTATTTT
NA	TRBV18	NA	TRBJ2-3	CASSSTASTDTQYF	TGTGCCAGCTCATCGACAGCTAGCACAGATACGCAGTATTTT
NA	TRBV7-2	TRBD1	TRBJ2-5	CASSLGTVINGETQYF	TGTGCCAGCAGCCTCGGGACAGTCATAAATGGGGAGACCCAGTACTTC
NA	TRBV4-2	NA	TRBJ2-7	CASSQGRGPSYEQYF	TGTGCCAGCAGCCAAGGCAGGGGCCCCTCCTACGAGCAGTACTTC
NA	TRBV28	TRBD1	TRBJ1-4	CAGQGTGGEKLFF	TGTGCCGGACAGGGGACAGGGGGCGAAAAACTGTTTTTT
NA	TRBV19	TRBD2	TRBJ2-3	CASSLAGGPPSTDTQYF	TGTGCCAGTAGTCTAGCGGGGGGTCCCCCTAGCACAGATACGCAGTATTTT
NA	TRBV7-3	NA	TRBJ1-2	CASSPTAANYGYTF	TGTGCCAGCAGCCCGACAGCCGCTAACTATGGCTACACCTTC
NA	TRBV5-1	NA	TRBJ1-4	CASRKGEGEKLFF	TGCGCCAGCAGGAAGGGGGAGGGTGAAAAACTGTTTTTT
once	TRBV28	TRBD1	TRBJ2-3	CASSQGGQGKYF	TGTGCCAGCAGCCAGGGGGGACAGGGCAAGTATTTT
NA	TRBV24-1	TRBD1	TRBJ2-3	CATSDLKGGYTDTQYF	TGTGCCACCAGTGATTTAAAAGGGGGCTACACAGATACGCAGTATTTT
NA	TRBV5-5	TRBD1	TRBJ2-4	CASSLTGGEGNIQYF	TGTGCCAGCAGCTTAACAGGGGGCGAGGGAAACATTCAGTACTTC
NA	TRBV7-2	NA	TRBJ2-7	CASSLVASEGEQYF	TGTGCCAGCAGCTTAGTCGCTAGCGAAGGCGAGCAGTACTTC
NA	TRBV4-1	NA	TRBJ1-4	CASTGVDEKLFF	TGCGCCAGCACGGGGGTAGATGAAAAACTGTTTTTT
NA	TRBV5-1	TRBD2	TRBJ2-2	CASSWGTSGTGELFF	TGCGCCAGCAGCTGGGGGACTAGCGGGACCGGGGAGCTGTTTTTT
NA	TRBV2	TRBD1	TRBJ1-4	CASRQGGANEKLFF	TGTGCCAGCAGACAGGGGGGAGCTAATGAAAAACTGTTTTTT